Following are 16 T cell receptor beta chains from one sample sequenced in a study of early T cells in non-severe SARS-CoV-2 infection (dated by TCRdb to the early 2020s). The library relied on 5' RACE. The reads were generated on a NextSeq 500. The public reads were run again by TCRdb, first through fastp at Q25 and then through MiXCR, and only productive beta chains were kept. Records with the same CDR3 protein are collapsed into one entry carrying the most frequent genes and DNA. In this sample the table shows 60,000 to 65,000 distinct CDR3 sequences, 8% to 10% of which occur a single time. The leading ten clones occupy roughly 1.2% of the sample. The sequenced sample consisted of whole blood. The receptor set was obtained from an adult who was a healthcare worker with PCR-confirmed SARS-CoV-2 infection or an uninfected control (not recorded which).

This clonotype was observed a handful of times. The J gene is TRBJ2-1, the V gene TRBV24-1; perhaps D is TRBD1 or TRBD2 (5 bases each). This CDR3 spans 15 amino acids. Germline CDR1 KGHDR, CDR2 SFDVKD. V lost 4 bases and J lost 8, with 17 bases in between. CDR3 in amino acids: CATSETGASRDEQFF. The CDR3 bases are TGTGCCACCAGTGAAACCGGGGCCTCCAGGGATGAGCAGTTCTTC.

This clonotype has only a few counts. The chain employs TRBV27 and TRBJ1-6; no definite D call. The CDR3 is made up of 13 amino acids. The V end lost 6 bases, the J end lost 7 bases, and 10 bases lay between the germline ends. From germline, CDR1 is MNHEY and CDR2 SMNVEV (reference sequence). The CDR3 reads CASSEKANSPLHF. DNA of the CDR3: TGTGCCAGCAGCGAGAAAGCCAATTCACCCCTCCACTTT.

The V and J genes are TRBV6-1 and TRBJ1-1; D remains unclear. CDR1 is MNHNS and CDR2 is SASEGT in the germline V gene. V dropped 11 bases and J dropped 7 bases, with 23 bases sitting between them. This CDR3 region has 14 residues. The CDR3 loop reads CAALAFALGGEAFF. CDR3 DNA sequence: TGTGCCGCACTAGCATTTGCCTTGGGCGGTGAAGCTTTCTTT.

The sample holds many counts of this clonotype. This rearrangement joins TRBV5-1 to TRBJ2-3; D gene ambiguous. The CDR3 extends over 15 amino acids. The germline CDR1 and CDR2 sequences are SGHRS and YFSETQ. V was clipped by 1 base and J by 2 bases, with 11 bases between them. CDR3 region: CASSLLDRATDTQYF. In DNA, the CDR3 is TGCGCCAGCAGCTTGCTAGACCGGGCCACAGATACGCAGTATTTT.

The chain joins TRBV19 to TRBJ1-2; D is perhaps TRBD1 (5 bases). The CDR3 is 14 residues long. Germline-derived CDR1 and CDR2 are LNHDA and SQIVND (reference sequence). V lost 3 bases and J lost 4, with 12 bases in between. The CDR3 sequence is CASSIDSKGYGYTF. The CDR3, as DNA: TGTGCCAGTAGTATCGACAGTAAGGGCTATGGCTACACCTTC. The variable domain in full, completed from reference TRBV19 and TRBJ1-2, reads DGGITQSPKYLFRKEGQNVTLSCEQNLNHDAMYWYRQDPGQGLRLIYYSQIVNDFQKGDIAEGYSVSREKKESFPLTVTSAQKNPTAFYLCASSIDSKGYGYTFGSGTRLTVV.

This chain connects TRBV6-6 to TRBJ2-5; possible D gene TRBD1, 5 bases. Per the germline V gene, CDR1 is MNHNY and CDR2 is SVGAGI (reference sequence). The CDR3 runs 13 residues. Trimming shortened V by 5 bases and J by 2 bases, and 9 bases separated the two germline ends. CDR3 amino acids: CASSGRVQETQYF. The DNA for the CDR3 is TGTGCCAGCAGTGGCAGGGTTCAAGAGACCCAGTACTTC.

CDR3 DNA sequence: TGTGCCTTCGCGACAGGGAGACGGACTGAAGCTTTCTTT. It specifies CAFATGRRTEAFF. The chain couples TRBV30 to TRBJ1-1; 7 bases line up with TRBD1. J gave up 5 bases and V 7 bases, and 10 bases lay outside the gene matches. This CDR3 region has 13 residues. Germline V gene lookup returns CDR1 GTSNPN and CDR2 SVGIG (reference sequence).

The chain links TRBV6-6 to TRBJ1-6, with D possibly being TRBD1 (5 bases). V shed 6 bases and J shed 6 bases, with 18 bases lying between them. The CDR3 is 16 amino acids. Germline CDR1 is MNHNY and CDR2 is SVGAGI (reference sequence). CDR3 nucleotide sequence: TGTGCCAGCAGCCTGACTGGGGGGTCGGGTAATTCACCCCTCCACTTT. Its translation: CASSLTGGSGNSPLHF.

In this sample, this clonotype turned up many times. The chain recombines TRBV12-3 or TRBV12-4 with TRBJ2-2, with D uncertain. The CDR3 is 17 residues long. V was cut by 0 bases and J by 3 bases, with 14 bases left in between. This CDR3 reads CASSLAPGLGDTGELFF. In nucleotides, the CDR3 is TGTGCCAGCAGTTTAGCCCCAGGTCTCGGAGACACCGGGGAGCTGTTTTTT.

The chain couples TRBV11-3 to TRBJ2-1; D is undetermined. V lost 1 base and J lost 0, with 7 bases in between. From germline, CDR1 is SGHNT and CDR2 YENEEA. The CDR3 has 15 amino acids. This chain's CDR3 is CASSLVLSSYNEQFF. The CDR3 region has the DNA TGTGCCAGCAGCTTAGTTCTCAGCTCCTACAATGAGCAGTTCTTC.

This clonotype was detected many times. V usage is TRBV29-1 and J usage is TRBJ2-1; tentatively, D is TRBD1 (6 bases). The CDR3 sequence is 15 residues long. Trimming shortened V by 6 bases and J by 4 bases, and 19 bases separated the two germline ends. The V gene's germline CDR1 is SQVTM and CDR2 ANQGSEA. The CDR3 protein is CSVPPPGAPYNEQFF. CDR3 DNA sequence: TGCAGCGTCCCCCCCCCAGGGGCTCCATACAATGAGCAGTTCTTC.

In its sample, this clonotype was seen a few times. The CDR3, as DNA: TGCAGCGTTGATACAGGGCGCGGTCAGCCCCAGCATTTT. It codes for CSVDTGRGQPQHF. The chain is built from TRBV29-1 and TRBJ1-5; a possible D gene is TRBD1 (6 bases). Germline V lookup: CDR1 SQVTM, CDR2 ANQGSEA. Deletions cut 3 bases from V and 6 bases from J, with 12 bases between. The length of the CDR3 is 13 residues.

CDR3 nucleotide sequence: TGTGCCAGCAGCACACGTACAGGGAAAAACATTCAGTACTTC. It codes for CASSTRTGKNIQYF. The rearrangement uses TRBV7-8 and TRBJ2-4, with D perhaps TRBD1 (6 bases). Trimming took 5 bases from V and 4 from J, leaving 12 bases between them. The CDR3 covers 14 residues. The germline V gene has CDR1 SGHVS and CDR2 FQNEAQ.

This clonotype has only a few counts. The rearrangement joins TRBV3-1 to TRBJ1-2; D is possibly TRBD1 (6 bases). The CDR3 spans 14 residues. Trimming removed 3 bases at V and 5 bases at J, with 13 bases between. From germline, CDR1 is LGHDT and CDR2 YNNKEL (reference sequence). This CDR3 reads CASSHGTSKYGYTF. As DNA, the CDR3 is TGTGCCAGCAGCCACGGGACATCGAAATATGGCTACACCTTC.

This clonotype came up many times. The chain is built from TRBV6-1 and TRBJ2-7; either TRBD1 or TRBD2 may fit D (6 bases each). Trimming stripped 5 bases from V and 3 bases from J, with 11 bases between. CDR1 MNHNS and CDR2 SASEGT come from the germline V gene. This CDR3 contains 13 residues. In nucleotides, the CDR3 is TGTGCCAGCAGTCGGAGGGGGAACTACGAGCAGTACGTC. Its protein is CASSRRGNYEQYV.

The table lists this clonotype with many counts. V and J are TRBV7-6 and TRBJ2-7; perhaps TRBD1 as D (6 bases). The ends were cut back, 5 bases at V and 6 bases at J, with 14 bases in the middle. Germline lookup yields CDR1 SGHVS and CDR2 FNYEAQ. The CDR3 is made up of 13 amino acids. This chain's CDR3 is CASSHGQKGEQYV. The CDR3 DNA reads as TGTGCCAGCAGCCACGGACAGAAGGGCGAGCAGTACGTC.